This passage covers 27 T cell receptor beta chains from one sample sequenced in a study of CD8 T cells in ankylosing spondylitis. MiXCR was run by TCRdb on the 5' RACE reads, yielding one entry per CDR3 protein. The sample shows roughly 180,000 distinct CDR3 sequences, 11% of them seen only once. The sample consisted of blood, either unsorted or a sorted T cell fraction (not recorded which). The receptors derive from a male donor with ankylosing spondylitis or in good health (not recorded which).

This clonotype was picked up many times. V and J are TRBV25-1 and TRBJ1-5; D call uncertain. The CDR3 extends over 14 amino acids. From germline, CDR1 is MGHDK and CDR2 SYGVNS. Trimming took 1 base from V and 4 from J, leaving 8 bases between them. The chain's CDR3 is CASSELEQNQPQHF. In nucleotides, the CDR3 is TGTGCCAGCAGTGAATTGGAACAGAATCAGCCCCAGCATTTT.

This clonotype has just a few counts. The V gene is TRBV27, the J gene TRBJ1-2; 7 bases map to TRBD1. Germline values: CDR1 MNHEY, CDR2 SMNVEV (reference sequence). This CDR3 region has 18 residues. The V gene end was trimmed by 0 bases and the J gene end by 2 bases; junction bases not matched to a gene: 12. CDR3 DNA: TGTGCCAGCAGTTTATCCTCCCTTCTACAGGGGAGGAACTATGGCTACACCTTC. Protein sequence: CASSLSSLLQGRNYGYTF.

This clonotype was observed many times. The V gene is TRBV5-6, the J gene TRBJ2-7, with 7 bases aligning to TRBD1. From germline, CDR1 is SGHDT and CDR2 YYEEEE. This CDR3 region has 15 residues. With V trimmed by 4 bases and J by 2 bases, 9 bases remained unmatched. This chain's CDR3 is CASSLLSDRAYEQYF. The CDR3 region has the DNA TGTGCCAGCAGCCTCCTTAGCGACAGGGCCTACGAGCAGTACTTC.

This clonotype occurred a few times. The chain is built from TRBV7-9 and TRBJ2-1; 9 bases are shared with TRBD1. J gave up 8 bases and V 5 bases, and 13 bases lay outside the gene matches. The CDR3 is made up of 16 amino acids. CDR1 SEHNR and CDR2 FQNEAQ come from the germline V gene (reference sequence). The CDR3 loop reads CASSQGQGQKGDEQFF. CDR3 in DNA: TGTGCCAGCAGCCAGGGACAGGGCCAAAAGGGGGATGAGCAGTTCTTC.

The V and J genes are TRBV7-9 and TRBJ2-1, with 7 bases that match TRBD2. Per germline, CDR1 SEHNR and CDR2 FQNEAQ (reference sequence). The V gene end was trimmed by 3 bases and the J gene end by 6 bases; junction bases not matched to a gene: 8. The CDR3 spans 15 residues. CDR3 DNA: TGTGCCAGCAGCTTGATCCTTCCTAGCGGCAATGAGCAGTTCTTC. Translation gives CASSLILPSGNEQFF.

As for this clonotype: A much larger clone lies one base from this, so it may be a read error. No DNA is shown, since the ends of the CDR3 on it are uncertain; the CDR3 is the one TCRdb lists. The CDR3 protein is CASSFWGAGANVLIF. The V call is TRBV27, the J call TRBJ2-6; TRBD1, the table's D call, lacks a check against the DNA. The CDR3 comprises 15 residues, both ends counted. Germline values: CDR1 MNHEY, CDR2 SMNVEV (reference sequence).

This clonotype occurred a few times. The V and J genes are TRBV20-1 and TRBJ2-5; maybe TRBD1 (6 bases). V was pared by 6 bases and J by 3 bases, with 14 bases between. CDR1 and CDR2 from the germline V gene are DFQATT and SNEGSKA (reference sequence). The CDR3 consists of 13 residues. The CDR3 nucleotides read TGCAGTGCCCAACCGGGACAAGAAGAGACCCAGTACTTC. The encoded protein is CSAQPGQEETQYF.

A few counts support this clonotype. The chain couples TRBV30 to TRBJ2-7, with 9 bases aligning to TRBD2. The CDR3 is 13 residues long. V shed 0 bases, J shed 6 bases, and the junction held 3 bases outside the gene matches. Germline V gene lookup returns CDR1 GTSNPN and CDR2 SVGIG (reference sequence). The CDR3 DNA follows: TGTGCCTGGAGTGTATTGCGGGAGGGCGAGCAGTACTTC. The encoded protein is CAWSVLREGEQYF. The variable domain in full, with the rest retrieved from reference TRBV30 and TRBJ2-7, is SQTIHQWPATLVQPVGSPLSLECTVEGTSNPNLYWYRQAAGRGLQLLFYSVGIGQISSEVPQNLSASRPQDRQFILSSKKLLLSDSGFYLCAWSVLREGEQYFGPGTRLTVT.

In this sample, this clonotype turned up many times. The V gene is TRBV15, the J gene TRBJ2-5, with TRBD2 matching over 10 bases. J gave up 13 bases and V 0 bases, and 8 bases lay outside the gene matches. Germline assignment: CDR1 LNHNV and CDR2 YYDKDF (reference sequence). The CDR3 has 14 amino acids. CDR3 bases: TGTGCCACCAGCAGAGAACTAGCGGGATCTGAGGGGTACTTC. Translation: CATSRELAGSEGYF.

The chain combines TRBV6-2 or TRBV6-3 with TRBJ2-7, with 8 bases matching TRBD1. From germline, CDR1 is MNHEY and CDR2 SVGEGT. The trim removed 6 bases at V and 5 bases at J, leaving 15 bases unmatched. This CDR3 comprises 16 residues. The CDR3 bases are TGTGCCAGCAGCGACCTCCGAGGACAGGGTATCGACGAGCAGTACTTC. This codes for CASSDLRGQGIDEQYF.

V usage is TRBV20-1 and J usage is TRBJ1-1; tentatively, D is TRBD1 (5 bases). V was trimmed by 4 bases and J by 6 bases, leaving 12 bases between them. The CDR3 length is 12 residues. From germline, CDR1 is DFQATT and CDR2 SNEGSKA (reference sequence). As DNA, the CDR3 is TGCAGTGCTACGCTGAGGGGCCCTGAAGCTTTCTTT. This sequence encodes CSATLRGPEAFF.

This clonotype has just a few counts. The chain joins TRBV6-1 to TRBJ1-6, with 8 bases identical to TRBD1. With V trimmed by 9 bases and J by 7 bases, 14 bases remained unmatched. The length of the CDR3 is 16 residues. Per the germline V gene, CDR1 is MNHNS and CDR2 is SASEGT. The CDR3 bases are TGTGCCAGTGTCCCAGGGGGCCCTTCTGGGAATTCACCCCTCCACTTT. As protein: CASVPGGPSGNSPLHF.

The gene calls are TRBV27 and TRBJ2-5, with D uncertain. From germline, CDR1 is MNHEY and CDR2 SMNVEV (reference sequence). V was cut by 5 bases and J by 4 bases, with 11 bases left in between. The CDR3 is 13 residues long. The CDR3: CASSHRAGETQYF. Here the CDR3 DNA reads TGTGCCAGCAGTCACCGGGCCGGAGAGACCCAGTACTTC.

This clonotype was detected ten times or more. This sequence joins TRBV9 and TRBJ1-6; TRBD1 might be the D (6 bases). There are 16 residues in the CDR3. V was cut by 4 bases and J by 7 bases, with 18 bases left in between. Germline V gene sequence: CDR1 SGDLS, CDR2 YYNGEE. The DNA of the CDR3 is TGTGCCAGCAGCCTAAACCAGGGGATCGTCAATTCACCCCTCCACTTT. Translation: CASSLNQGIVNSPLHF. Supplemented by reference TRBV9 and TRBJ1-6, the full variable domain reads DSGVTQTPKHLITATGQRVTLRCSPRSGDLSVYWYQQSLDQGLQFLIQYYNGEERAKGNILERFSAQQFPDLHSELNLSSLELGDSALYFCASSLNQGIVNSPLHFGNGTRLTVT.

This clonotype was seen more than once but under ten times. The chain employs TRBV7-9 and TRBJ1-3; D is undetermined. The germline V gene has CDR1 SEHNR and CDR2 FQNEAQ (reference sequence). V dropped 6 bases and J dropped 0 bases, with 9 bases sitting between them. This CDR3 spans 14 amino acids. As DNA, the CDR3 is TGTGCCAGCAGAGACGGTAGCTCTGGAAACACCATATATTTT. Protein: CASRDGSSGNTIYF.

The gene calls are TRBV12-3 or TRBV12-4 and TRBJ2-7; D might be TRBD2 (6 bases). The V end lost 4 bases, the J end lost 5 bases, and 15 bases lay between the germline ends. The CDR3 runs 14 residues. The CDR3 DNA is TGTGCCAGCAGTTCGGGGGTTTTGGGGGACGAGCAGTACTTC. Its translation is CASSSGVLGDEQYF.

In this sample, this clonotype turned up many times. The gene calls are TRBV15 and TRBJ2-7, with 8 bases matching TRBD1. Trimming at V came to 1 base and at J to 5 bases, leaving 4 bases not matched to a gene. CDR3 length: 14 residues. The germline V gene encodes CDR1 LNHNV and CDR2 YYDKDF (reference sequence). The CDR3 DNA reads as TGTGCCACCAGCAGAGCGGACAGGGCGGACGAGCAGTACTTC. Translated, it gives CATSRADRADEQYF.

Many counts were recorded for this clonotype. The chain employs TRBV27 and TRBJ2-7; 7 bases fit TRBD1. CDR3 length equals 14 residues. Trimming removed 6 bases from V and 0 bases from J; junction bases left unmatched: 5. CDR1 and CDR2 (germline): MNHEY, SMNVEV (reference sequence). The CDR3 protein is CASSVTGISYEQYF. Written as DNA, the CDR3 is TGTGCCAGCAGCGTGACAGGGATCTCCTACGAGCAGTACTTC.

The table lists this clonotype with a few counts. CDR3 in amino acids: CASAPDRWGHEQYF. The DNA for the CDR3 is TGTGCCTCCGCCCCAGACAGGTGGGGCCACGAGCAGTACTTC. The rearrangement uses TRBV7-7 and TRBJ2-7, with D possibly matching TRBD1 (6 bases). The CDR3 is 14 amino acids. Germline CDR1 and CDR2: SSHAT and FNYEAQ (reference sequence). V shed 11 bases and J shed 5 bases, with 22 bases lying between them.

This clonotype was counted ten times or more. V usage is TRBV12-3 or TRBV12-4 and J usage is TRBJ2-7, with D unclear. V lost 6 bases and J lost 6, with 18 bases in between. CDR3 length: 14 amino acids. CDR3 residues: CASSHSPGETEQYF. CDR3 DNA: TGTGCCAGCAGCCATAGCCCAGGAGAGACCGAGCAGTACTTC.

A note on this clonotype: The junction departs from the called germline gene at one end, perhaps through a read error. This chain joins TRBV11-2 and TRBJ2-5; 10 bases are shared with TRBD2. The CDR3 consists of 15 residues. Per germline, CDR1 SGHAT and CDR2 FQNNGV. The CDR3 loop reads CACSLGLADKETQYF. The CDR3 bases are TGTGCCTGCAGCTTAGGACTAGCGGATAAAGAGACCCAGTACTTC.

This clonotype has more than one count but fewer than ten. The chain carries TRBV6-4 and TRBJ2-1; D possibly corresponds to TRBD1 (6 bases). In germline, CDR1 is MRHNA, CDR2 SNTAGT. The CDR3 has 17 amino acids. V lost 0 bases and J lost 1, with 13 bases in between. The CDR3 sequence is CASSDSGTPTSYNEQFF. The CDR3 nucleotides are TGTGCCAGCAGTGACTCGGGGACACCTACTTCCTACAATGAGCAGTTCTTC.

This clonotype was seen ten or more times. This rearrangement joins TRBV5-1 to TRBJ2-2, with unresolved D. Germline V lookup: CDR1 SGHRS, CDR2 YFSETQ. This CDR3 spans 15 amino acids. The V gene lost 2 bases and the J gene lost 0 bases, with 8 bases spanning the gap. The CDR3 DNA follows: TGCGCCAGCAGCTTCCTACATCCGAACACCGGGGAGCTGTTTTTT. Amino acid sequence: CASSFLHPNTGELFF. Full variable domain (missing parts from reference TRBV5-1 and TRBJ2-2): KAGVTQTPRYLIKTRGQQVTLSCSPISGHRSVSWYQQTPGQGLQFLFEYFSETQRNKGNFPGRFSGRQFSNSRSEMNVSTLELGDSALYLCASSFLHPNTGELFFGEGSRLTVL.

J is TRBJ1-1 and V is TRBV9; TRBD1 might be the D (5 bases). Germline V gene data show CDR1 as SGDLS and CDR2 as YYNGEE. Trimming removed 3 bases from V and 5 bases from J, with 14 bases in between. This CDR3 comprises 14 residues. CDR3 sequence: CASSAKGMGTEAFF. The CDR3 bases are TGTGCCAGCAGCGCCAAGGGGATGGGGACTGAAGCTTTCTTT.

This clonotype appeared many times. The chain couples TRBV11-2 to TRBJ2-5, with TRBD2 identical over 8 bases. Germline V gives CDR1 SGHAT, CDR2 FQNNGV. The V gene end was trimmed by 5 bases and the J gene end by 5 bases; junction bases not matched to a gene: 10. The CDR3 contains 15 residues. CDR3 sequence: CASSIDRGGWETQYF. DNA of the CDR3: TGTGCCAGCAGCATTGACCGGGGGGGCTGGGAGACCCAGTACTTC.

This clonotype was seen many times. J is TRBJ2-7 and V is TRBV5-1; the match to TRBD1 covers 12 bases. The CDR3 contains 15 residues. V gave up 3 bases and J gave up 6 bases; unmatched junction bases: 7. Germline CDR1 is SGHRS and CDR2 is YFSETQ. The CDR3 DNA reads as TGCGCCAGCAGCTACGGGACAGGGGGCTATGTCGAGCAGTACTTC. Translating gives CASSYGTGGYVEQYF.

This clonotype has a count of ten or more. This chain uses TRBV10-3 with TRBJ1-5, with 9 bases that match TRBD1. The J segment lost 6 bases and the V segment lost 0 bases, leaving 6 bases of the junction unmatched. The CDR3 has 16 amino acids. Per germline, CDR1 ENHRY and CDR2 SYGVKD. CDR3 nucleotide sequence: TGTGCCATCAGTGAGTCCGCGGGACAGGGTGGTCAGCCCCAGCATTTT. Encoded protein: CAISESAGQGGQPQHF.